Shown below are 30 T cell receptor beta chains from a single sample sequenced in a study of blood T cells in healthy people across ages. Next came a second PCR, run for about 6 to 11 cycles, which used a sample-barcoded 5' primer along with a J-beta primer mix. One entry per CDR3 protein, called by TCRdb with MiXCR from the 5' RACE reads. The sample comprises some 1,000,000 distinct CDR3 sequences, roughly a quarter of which are singletons, and less than 0.75% rests with the top ten. These data were likewise used in another study, on T cells of mothers and their children.

Sequenced input: blood. All receptors come from a girl aged 2-10 years in good health.

The V and J genes are TRBV11-2 and TRBJ2-3; 9 nucleotides match TRBD1. V was clipped by 4 bases and J by 2 bases; unmatched bases: 10. CDR1 and CDR2 from the germline V gene are SGHAT and FQNNGV. The CDR3 is 17 amino acids. The CDR3 loop reads CASSSYRGPFFTDTQYF. The DNA of the CDR3 is TGTGCCAGCAGCTCGTACAGGGGGCCTTTTTTCACAGATACGCAGTATTTT.

The V gene is TRBV4-1, the J gene TRBJ2-5; a possible D gene is TRBD1 (6 bases). Matching the DNA end better, TRBJ2-1 makes the J call doubtful. The CDR3 spans 13 residues. Germline loops: CDR1 MGHRA, CDR2 YSYEKL. The DNA for the CDR3 is TGCGCCAGCAGCCAAACAGGGAATATTGAGCAGTTCTTC. Translated: CASSQTGNIEQFF.

V gene TRBV20-1 combines with J gene TRBJ2-5, with D perhaps TRBD1 (6 bases). Matching the DNA end better, TRBJ2-7 makes the J call doubtful. The CDR3 has 13 residues. The germline CDR1 and CDR2 sequences are DFQATT and SNEGSKA (reference sequence). The CDR3 region is CSARPTDRYEQYF. CDR3 sequence (DNA): TGCAGTGCTAGACCTACGGACAGATACGAGCAGTACTTC.

This clonotype was seen more than once but under ten times. V and J are TRBV6-2 or TRBV6-3 and TRBJ1-5; TRBD1 agrees at 8 bases. Germline CDR1 reads MNHEY; CDR2 reads SVGEGT. The trim removed 5 bases at V and 2 bases at J, leaving 5 bases unmatched. CDR3 length equals 15 residues. CDR3: CASSPRGLGNQPQHF. CDR3 sequence (DNA): TGTGCCAGCAGTCCCAGGGGGCTGGGCAATCAGCCCCAGCATTTT.

V gene TRBV11-2 combines with J gene TRBJ1-5, with D possibly being TRBD1 (5 bases). V lost 1 base and J lost 4, with 17 bases in between. Looked up from germline, CDR1 is SGHAT and CDR2 is FQNNGV. The CDR3 loop spans 17 amino acids. The CDR3 here is CASSLVVGAAKNQPQHF. Here the CDR3 DNA reads TGTGCCAGCAGCTTAGTTGTAGGGGCGGCCAAGAATCAGCCCCAGCATTTT.

This clonotype was recorded at least ten times. The genes are TRBV6-5 and TRBJ1-2; 8 positions match TRBD1. The CDR3 consists of 14 residues. CDR1 is MNHEY and CDR2 is SVGAGI in the germline V gene. V lost 2 bases to trimming and J lost 1 base; unmatched junction nucleotides: 0. The CDR3 DNA reads TGTGCCAGCAGTTACGGACAGGGTAACTATGGCTACACCTTC. Protein sequence: CASSYGQGNYGYTF.

The V gene is TRBV13, the J gene TRBJ1-3, with D hard to call. The CDR3 loop spans 15 amino acids. Trimming cost V 4 bases and J 0 bases, with 10 bases left between them. Looked up from germline, CDR1 is PRHDT and CDR2 is FYEKMQ (reference sequence). CDR3 nucleotide sequence: TGTGCCAGCAGCTCCGCATCCACCTCTGGAAACACCATATATTTT. Its protein is CASSSASTSGNTIYF.

DNA of the CDR3: TGTGCCAGCTCACCGGGACTCGATAACTATGGCTACACCTTC. It translates to CASSPGLDNYGYTF. The rearrangement links TRBV18 to TRBJ1-2, with a weak D call TRBD1 (5 bases). Germline CDR1 is KGHSH and CDR2 is LQKENI. The CDR3 runs to 14 residues. V shed 3 bases and J shed 1 base, with 9 bases lying between them.

The chain employs TRBV20-1 and TRBJ2-5; D may be TRBD1 (6 bases). TRBJ2-7 explains the end of the DNA better; the J call may be wrong. The length of the CDR3 is 13 residues. Germline V gives CDR1 DFQATT, CDR2 SNEGSKA (reference sequence). CDR3 in DNA: TGCAGTGCTAGAGGGGACACTTCCTACGAGCAGTACTTC. This encodes CSARGDTSYEQYF.

This rearrangement joins TRBV7-9 to TRBJ1-3; 7 nucleotides agree with TRBD1. CDR3 length: 16 residues. Germline lookup yields CDR1 SEHNR and CDR2 FQNEAQ (reference sequence). V was pared by 5 bases and J by 0 bases, with 7 bases of the junction left unmatched. The CDR3 DNA follows: TGTGCCAGCAGCCGGACAGGTATCTTCTCTGGAAACACCATATATTTT. It yields the protein CASSRTGIFSGNTIYF.

The rearrangement uses TRBV7-9 and TRBJ2-1; D gene unclear. The tail of the sequence fits TRBJ2-5 better, so the J call may be wrong. Germline V gene lookup returns CDR1 SEHNR and CDR2 FQNEAQ (reference sequence). The CDR3 consists of 11 residues. In DNA, the CDR3 is TGTGCCAGCAGCTCCTATGAGACCCAGTACTTC. This translates into CASSSYETQYF.

This clonotype has more than one count but fewer than ten. This chain links TRBV5-4 with TRBJ2-7; the D gene is possibly TRBD1 (7 bases). Germline V gene lookup returns CDR1 SGHNT and CDR2 YYREEE (reference sequence). The CDR3 extends over 14 amino acids. With 0 bases removed from V and 4 bases from J, the gap between germline ends came to 11 bases. Here the CDR3 reads CASSLEEGAYEQYF. CDR3 DNA: TGTGCCAGCAGCTTGGAGGAGGGGGCGTACGAGCAGTACTTC.

The chain uses TRBV14 and TRBJ2-3; TRBD1 matches 9 bases. The J call may be incorrect, as the DNA end agrees better with TRBJ1-5. This CDR3 has 16 amino acids. From germline, CDR1 is SGHDN and CDR2 FVKESK. The CDR3 nucleotides are TGTGCCAGCAGCCAAGGATTCAGGACAGGGGCAGATACGCAGCATTTT. Translated, it gives CASSQGFRTGADTQHF.

This clonotype was found a few times. The V gene is TRBV4-1, the J gene TRBJ2-5; 8 nucleotides agree with TRBD1. Germline V lookup: CDR1 MGHRA, CDR2 YSYEKL. The CDR3 is 14 amino acids. Germline trimming cut 4 bases from V and 5 bases from J; bases unmatched to any gene: 6. CDR3 DNA sequence: TGCGCCAGCAGCCTCCCGACAGGGGTGGAGACCCAGTACTTC. It translates to CASSLPTGVETQYF.

In this sample, this clonotype turned up many times. The chain recombines TRBV27 with TRBJ2-5; D gene ambiguous. This CDR3 has 14 residues. The germline V gene encodes CDR1 MNHEY and CDR2 SMNVEV (reference sequence). The V end lost 5 bases, the J end lost 4 bases, and 14 bases lay between the germline ends. In DNA, the CDR3 is TGTGCCAGCAGTCCGTCGGGCTTTGGAGAGACCCAGTACTTC. The encoded protein is CASSPSGFGETQYF.

The chain recombines TRBV4-3 with TRBJ1-1, with TRBD1 as a possible D gene (5 bases). The CDR3 spans 16 residues. Trimming took off 0 bases at V and 8 bases at J, with 19 bases between the two ends. Looked up from germline, CDR1 is LGHNA and CDR2 is YSLEER. CDR3 amino acids: CASSQDFGAPREEAFF. The CDR3 bases are TGCGCCAGCAGCCAAGATTTTGGGGCCCCGAGGGAAGAAGCTTTCTTT.

The J gene is TRBJ1-2, the V gene TRBV5-1; D is possibly TRBD1 (5 bases). Deletions cut 1 base from V and 6 bases from J, with 13 bases between. Per the germline V gene, CDR1 is SGHRS and CDR2 is YFSETQ. This CDR3 is built from 14 residues. As DNA, the CDR3 is TGCGCCAGCAGCTTGCCCCCTGCGGGGGATGGCTACACCTTC. This encodes CASSLPPAGDGYTF.

The chain recombines TRBV27 with TRBJ2-7; D remains ambiguous. Germline values: CDR1 MNHEY, CDR2 SMNVEV (reference sequence). Trimming shortened V by 8 bases and J by 0 bases, and 17 bases separated the two germline ends. There are 15 residues in the CDR3. The CDR3: CASPPRPRSSYEQYF. The CDR3 nucleotides read TGTGCCAGCCCCCCGCGGCCCAGGAGCTCCTACGAGCAGTACTTC.

This chain uses TRBV24-1 with TRBJ2-3; the match to TRBD2 covers 8 bases. The germline V gene has CDR1 KGHDR and CDR2 SFDVKD. This CDR3 has 15 residues. V lost 7 bases, J lost 0 bases, and 5 bases stayed unmatched. The CDR3 region is CATRVLAGSTDTQYF. CDR3 nucleotides: TGTGCCACCAGGGTCCTAGCGGGCAGCACAGATACGCAGTATTTT.

V gene TRBV20-1 combines with J gene TRBJ2-2, with TRBD2 identical over 8 bases. The V segment lost 0 bases and the J segment 5 bases; nucleotides outside the gene matches: 5. The CDR3 loop spans 15 amino acids. CDR1 is DFQATT and CDR2 is SNEGSKA in the germline V gene (reference sequence). The CDR3 DNA is TGCAGTGCTAGAGAAGGGACTAGAGGGACCGGGGAGCTGTTTTTT. Its translation is CSAREGTRGTGELFF.

The chain links TRBV28 to TRBJ1-5, with TRBD1 matching over 8 bases. This CDR3 is built from 14 residues. Germline loops: CDR1 MDHEN, CDR2 SYDVKM. V shed 6 bases and J 4 bases; nucleotides not matched to a gene: 5. The CDR3 loop reads CASRETGGNQPQHF. CDR3 nucleotide sequence: TGTGCCAGCAGAGAAACAGGGGGGAATCAGCCCCAGCATTTT.

The rearrangement uses TRBV9 and TRBJ2-5; weak D call: TRBD1 (6 bases). Trimming pared 4 bases from V and 7 bases from J, leaving 14 bases between. The germline V gene has CDR1 SGDLS and CDR2 YYNGEE. The CDR3 is made up of 13 amino acids. The CDR3 DNA follows: TGTGCCAGCAGCCCCGGACAGTCGGGGACCCAGTACTTC. It specifies CASSPGQSGTQYF.

This clonotype has just a few counts. This chain joins TRBV28 and TRBJ2-7; 7 nucleotides match TRBD1. Germline V gene lookup returns CDR1 MDHEN and CDR2 SYDVKM. CDR3 length equals 14 residues. V was clipped by 7 bases and J by 4 bases; unmatched bases: 10. This CDR3 is CASKIQGNFYEQYF. The CDR3, as DNA: TGTGCCAGCAAAATACAGGGGAATTTTTACGAGCAGTACTTC.

The chain is built from TRBV29-1 and TRBJ1-1; 7 bases are shared with TRBD1. This CDR3 has 15 residues. J was trimmed by 0 bases and V by 1 base; bases with no gene match: 5. Germline V lookup: CDR1 SQVTM, CDR2 ANQGSEA. The CDR3 coding sequence is TGCAGCGTTGAAGCCACAGGGGATATGAACACTGAAGCTTTCTTT. As protein: CSVEATGDMNTEAFF. Full variable domain (outside the CDR3, taken from reference TRBV29-1 and TRBJ1-1): SAVISQKPSRDICQRGTSLTIQCQVDSQVTMMFWYRQQPGQSLTLIATANQGSEATYESGFVIDKFPISRPNLTFSTLTVSNMSPEDSSIYLCSVEATGDMNTEAFFGQGTRLTVV.

This clonotype was seen repeatedly, ten times or more. This chain links TRBV12-3 or TRBV12-4 with TRBJ2-5; TRBD2 matches at 11 bases. The ends lost 6 bases at V and 0 bases at J; junction bases unmatched: 3. The CDR3 loop spans 15 amino acids. The CDR3 sequence: CASRIAGGYQETQYF. CDR3 coding DNA: TGTGCCAGCAGAATAGCGGGGGGGTACCAAGAGACCCAGTACTTC.

The chain combines TRBV5-6 with TRBJ2-7; 9 positions agree with TRBD1. The CDR3 covers 16 residues. J lost 9 bases, V lost 0 bases, and 13 bases had no gene match. CDR1 is SGHDT and CDR2 is YYEEEE in the germline V gene. The CDR3 DNA is TGTGCCAGCAGCTTGGAACCGGGACAGGGACTACCGATGCAGTACTTC. It translates to CASSLEPGQGLPMQYF.

The chain uses TRBV4-2 and TRBJ2-5; tentatively, D is TRBD1 or TRBD2 (5 bases each). The DNA end favors TRBJ2-1, so the J call may be wrong. CDR3 size: 13 residues. Germline V gives CDR1 LGHNA, CDR2 YNFKEQ. The chain's CDR3 is CASSQAEGYEQFF. The CDR3 nucleotides are TGTGCCAGCAGCCAAGCCGAGGGGTATGAGCAGTTCTTC.

V gene TRBV4-2 combines with J gene TRBJ2-7, with D perhaps matching TRBD2 (6 bases). The V gene's germline CDR1 is LGHNA and CDR2 YNFKEQ. This CDR3 has 16 residues. Trimming left V 3 bases short and J 1 base short, with 16 bases between. CDR3 bases: TGTGCCAGCAGCCAGAACCGGGACTTTGATTCCTACGAGCAGTACTTC. It is translated as CASSQNRDFDSYEQYF.

The chain links TRBV5-1 to TRBJ2-2; maybe TRBD2 (6 bases). The germline V gene has CDR1 SGHRS and CDR2 YFSETQ. This CDR3 is built from 16 residues. V was cut by 0 bases and J by 4 bases, with 13 bases left in between. The DNA of the CDR3 is TGCGCCAGCAGCTTGGGTGGGAGGCTGAGCACCGGGGAGCTGTTTTTT. This sequence encodes CASSLGGRLSTGELFF.

This clonotype was detected a few times. This chain joins TRBV27 and TRBJ2-5; D gene ambiguous. The last part of the DNA fits TRBJ2-1 better; the J call may be wrong. The CDR3 sequence is 13 residues long. Germline V CDR1 and CDR2: MNHEY, SMNVEV (reference sequence). CDR3 coding DNA: TGTGCCAGCAGTTCGACGCTACCCAATGAGCAGTTCTTC. As protein: CASSSTLPNEQFF.